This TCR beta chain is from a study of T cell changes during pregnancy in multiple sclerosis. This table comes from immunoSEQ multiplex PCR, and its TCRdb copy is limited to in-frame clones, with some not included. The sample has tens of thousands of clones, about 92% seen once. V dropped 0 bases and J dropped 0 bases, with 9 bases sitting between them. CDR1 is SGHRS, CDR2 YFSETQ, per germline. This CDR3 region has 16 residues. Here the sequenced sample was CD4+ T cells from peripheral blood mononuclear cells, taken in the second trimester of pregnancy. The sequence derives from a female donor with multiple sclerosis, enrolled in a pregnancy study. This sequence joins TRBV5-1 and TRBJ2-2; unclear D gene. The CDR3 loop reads CASSLVARTNTGELFF. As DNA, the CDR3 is TGCGCCAGCAGCTTGGTCGCGCGGACGAACACCGGGGAGCTGTTTTTT.